This entry lists 12 T cell receptor beta chains sequenced from one sample in a study of blood T cell repertoires in COVID-19. Profiling relied on immunoSEQ multiplex PCR, and the TCRdb table lists in-frame clones only, not all of them. The sample consists of around 200,000 clones, around 80% of them appearing once. The sample comprised peripheral blood. The receptors stem from a woman aged 50 to 60 with acute or convalescent COVID-19.

This chain links TRBV5-6 with TRBJ2-1, with D possibly matching TRBD2 (7 bases). CDR3 size: 13 residues. CDR1 and CDR2 (germline): SGHDT, YYEEEE. V lost 3 bases and J 10 bases, leaving 14 bases between the germline ends. CDR3 DNA sequence: TGTGCCAGCAGCTCGGTAGGGGGGGGCGAGCAGTTCTTC. Translating gives CASSSVGGGEQFF.

V is TRBV7-2 and J is TRBJ2-1; D is unresolved. Trimming stripped 6 bases from V and 6 bases from J, with 12 bases between. This CDR3 comprises 13 residues. Germline V gene data show CDR1 as SGHTA and CDR2 as FQGNSA. CDR3 residues: CASSSPPFNEQFF. The CDR3 DNA reads TGTGCCAGCAGTTCCCCCCCATTCAATGAGCAGTTCTTC. The whole variable domain, remainder taken from reference TRBV7-2 and TRBJ2-1, is GAGVSQSPSNKVTEKGKDVELRCDPISGHTALYWYRQSLGQGLEFLIYFQGNSAPDKSGLPSDRFSAERTGGSVSTLTIQRTQQEDSAVYLCASSSPPFNEQFFGPGTRLTVL.

The V call is TRBV7-9, the J call TRBJ2-5; D possibly corresponds to TRBD1 (5 bases). Germline lookup yields CDR1 SEHNR and CDR2 FQNEAQ (reference sequence). Trimming removed 2 bases from V and 2 bases from J, with 9 bases in between. The length of the CDR3 is 14 residues. The CDR3 DNA sequence: TGTGCCAGCAGCTTATCTAGGGGACAAGAGACCCAGTACTTC. It specifies CASSLSRGQETQYF.

The chain joins TRBV5-6 to TRBJ2-5; D not certain. V was shortened by 2 bases and J by 2 bases, with 10 bases between the two germline ends. Germline V CDR1 and CDR2: SGHDT, YYEEEE. The CDR3 covers 14 residues. CDR3 in amino acids: CASSFRVLQETQYF. CDR3 coding DNA: TGTGCCAGCAGCTTTCGAGTTCTACAAGAGACCCAGTACTTC.

This clone was picked up one time. The chain is built from TRBV24-1 and TRBJ1-2, with D maybe TRBD1 (6 bases). This CDR3 is built from 16 residues. Germline V gene lookup returns CDR1 KGHDR and CDR2 SFDVKD. Deletions cut 4 bases from V and 1 base from J, with 15 bases between. The CDR3 DNA sequence: TGTGCCACCAGTGACCCCTCCACAGGGCTTAACTATGGCTACACCTTC. Its translation: CATSDPSTGLNYGYTF.

This clone was counted only a few times. A read error may produce the germline difference seen at one junction end. The DNA for the CDR3 is TGTGCCAGCAGCTTATCCACAGGCGGAAGGGCCCTTACCTTC. Protein: CASSLSTGGRALTF. The chain recombines TRBV7-2 with TRBJ2-7; D possibly corresponds to TRBD1 (5 bases). The CDR3 has 14 amino acids. CDR1 is SGHTA and CDR2 is FQGNSA in the germline V gene.

In this sample, this clone turned up many times. This chain uses TRBV2 with TRBJ2-2, with 8 bases lining up with TRBD2. CDR1 and CDR2 from the germline V gene are SNHLY and FYNNEI. V dropped 7 bases and J dropped 3; count of bases not matched to a gene: 13. This CDR3 is built from 17 residues. Here the CDR3 reads CASKTRQAGADTGELFF. The CDR3 nucleotides read TGTGCCAGCAAAACCAGGCAAGCGGGGGCCGACACCGGGGAGCTGTTTTTT.

The rearrangement links TRBV27 to TRBJ1-1, with a tentative D call TRBD1 (5 bases). Trimming removed 5 bases at V and 10 bases at J, with 17 bases between. Looked up from germline, CDR1 is MNHEY and CDR2 is SMNVEV (reference sequence). The CDR3 extends over 13 amino acids. CDR3 sequence: CASSLPGGTRAFF. CDR3 coding DNA: TGTGCCAGCAGTCTGCCGGGGGGTACGCGAGCTTTCTTT.

This chain joins TRBV10-3 and TRBJ1-4, with D possibly being TRBD1 (6 bases). The germline gives CDR1 ENHRY, CDR2 SYGVKD. V was cut by 3 bases and J by 8 bases, with 13 bases left in between. The CDR3 has 14 amino acids. The CDR3, as DNA: TGTGCCATCAGTGAAGAGGGGGATTGGGAAAAACTGTTTTTT. This translates into CAISEEGDWEKLFF.

This clone has only a few counts. This chain links TRBV5-5 with TRBJ2-7; 7 nucleotides align to TRBD1. The CDR3 is 15 residues long. V shed 1 base, J shed 2 bases, and the junction held 6 bases outside the gene matches. CDR1 and CDR2 (germline): SGHKS, YYEKEE (reference sequence). CDR3 residues: CASSLHGRGTYEQYF. The CDR3 region has the DNA TGTGCCAGCAGCTTGCACGGCAGGGGGACCTACGAGCAGTACTTC.

Points on this clone: Other DNA sequences within the sample encode an identical CDR3. This chain connects TRBV5-1 to TRBJ2-7; weak D call: TRBD2 (5 bases). The germline V and J ends were trimmed by 0 bases and 0 bases, with 7 bases remaining between them. Germline CDR1 SGHRS, CDR2 YFSETQ. This CDR3 is built from 14 residues. The CDR3 loop reads CASSLGGSSYEQYF. CDR3 nucleotides: TGCGCCAGCAGCTTGGGTGGGAGCTCCTACGAGCAGTACTTC.

The J gene is TRBJ2-5, the V gene TRBV14; maybe TRBD2 (6 bases). Germline-derived CDR1 and CDR2 are SGHDN and FVKESK. The V gene lost 4 bases and the J gene lost 1 base, with 7 bases spanning the gap. The CDR3 is 13 amino acids. Here the CDR3 DNA reads TGTGCCAGCAGCCGGGACTTCCAAGAGACCCAGTACTTC. This encodes CASSRDFQETQYF.